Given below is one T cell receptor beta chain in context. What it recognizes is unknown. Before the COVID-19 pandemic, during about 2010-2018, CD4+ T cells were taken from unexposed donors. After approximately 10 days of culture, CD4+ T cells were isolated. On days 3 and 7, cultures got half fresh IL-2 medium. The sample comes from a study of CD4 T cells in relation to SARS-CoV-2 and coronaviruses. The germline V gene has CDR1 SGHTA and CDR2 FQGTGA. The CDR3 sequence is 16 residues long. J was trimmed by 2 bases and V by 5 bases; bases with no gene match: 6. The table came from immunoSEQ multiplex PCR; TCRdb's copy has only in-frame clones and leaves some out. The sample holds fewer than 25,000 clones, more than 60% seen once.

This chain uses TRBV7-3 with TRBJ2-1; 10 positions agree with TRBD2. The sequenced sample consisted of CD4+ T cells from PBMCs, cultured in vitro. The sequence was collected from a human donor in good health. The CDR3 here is CASSTTGLAAYNEQFF. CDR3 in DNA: TGTGCCAGCAGCACCACCGGACTAGCGGCCTACAATGAGCAGTTCTTC.